Below, one TCR beta chain is given with its context. This entry belongs to a study of blood T cell repertoires in COVID-19. In the study overall: PBMCs, B-cell-depleted T cells, or T cells provided the cDNA or gDNA that made up the material.

Seattle cases were enrolled at active infection and followed longitudinally. Trimming left V 0 bases short and J 1 base short, with 7 bases between. Germline V gene sequence: CDR1 SGDLS, CDR2 YYNGEE. There are 14 residues in the CDR3. How the authors handled the data: The authors estimated nucleated cell counts from reference gene primer amplification. The repertoire was sequenced with immunoSEQ multiplex PCR; TCRdb's copy has only in-frame clones and lacks some. V and J calls and clone size follow that table, whereas D and trimming were derived from the DNA. Of fewer than 450,000 clones listed, about 91% were seen once; the top ten hold approximately 12%.

This receptor was identified in a woman aged 50 to 65 with COVID-19, enrolled during active disease. The chain is built from TRBV9 and TRBJ2-5, with D perhaps TRBD1 (5 bases). Sequenced: peripheral blood. CDR3 region: CASSVGQLQETQYF. CDR3 nucleotide sequence: TGTGCCAGCAGCGTAGGACAGCTCCAAGAGACCCAGTACTTC.